This note documents a single TCR beta chain sequence. Study processing details: Amplified reference gene primers provided the basis for estimating nucleated cell counts. The assay was immunoSEQ multiplex PCR, and TCRdb's table has in-frame clones only and misses some. V, J and clone size are those of that table, while D and trimming were read from the DNA. Here the sample spans about 130,000 clones, roughly 80% being singletons. The data stem from a study of blood T cell repertoires in COVID-19. CDR1 and CDR2 (germline): SGHDN, FVKESK. Trimming removed 1 base at V and 10 bases at J, with 10 bases between. The CDR3 loop spans 12 amino acids.

The rearrangement uses TRBV14 and TRBJ1-1; D gene uncertain. The sequenced sample consisted of PBMCs or T cells enriched from blood (not recorded which). This TCR was recovered from a man aged 45-65 years who had recovered from COVID-19. This CDR3 reads CASSQGVEGAFF. The CDR3 region has the DNA TGTGCCAGCAGCCAAGGGGTGGAGGGAGCTTTCTTT.